The 24 T cell receptor beta chains reported below all come from one sample, sequenced in a study of immune evolution from preneoplasia to lung adenocarcinoma. The data were produced by immunoSEQ multiplex PCR, yet TCRdb's version contains in-frame clones alone and is incomplete. This sample has 37,000 or so clones, with 74% found just once. Sequenced input: FFPE invasive lung adenocarcinoma tissue. These receptors were taken from a person aged 55 to 69 with lung adenocarcinoma.

J is TRBJ2-4 and V is TRBV12-5, with D possibly matching TRBD1 (6 bases). The CDR3 has 15 residues. In germline, CDR1 is LGHNT, CDR2 FRNRAP. Trimming took 1 base from V and 8 from J, leaving 15 bases between them. The CDR3: CASGLGKPGHYIQYF. CDR3 sequence (DNA): TGTGCTAGTGGTTTGGGCAAACCGGGACATTACATTCAGTACTTC.

The chain is built from TRBV7-9 and TRBJ2-3, with TRBD1 matching over 10 bases. The CDR3 covers 13 residues. Looked up from germline, CDR1 is SEHNR and CDR2 is FQNEAQ (reference sequence). V lost 4 bases to trimming and J lost 8 bases; unmatched junction nucleotides: 3. This CDR3 is CASSSTGGGTQYF. Written as DNA, the CDR3 is TGTGCCAGCAGCTCGACAGGGGGCGGTACGCAGTATTTT.

The chain combines TRBV9 with TRBJ2-7; 10 nucleotides match TRBD2. From germline, CDR1 is SGDLS and CDR2 YYNGEE. Unmatched junction bases numbered 3, after V lost 0 bases and J lost 3 bases. This CDR3 comprises 15 residues. The CDR3 sequence: CASSVAASGSYEQYF. CDR3 DNA: TGTGCCAGCAGCGTAGCGGCTAGCGGGAGCTACGAGCAGTACTTC.

This clone counts as medium-sized. J is TRBJ1-5 and V is TRBV18; tentatively, D is TRBD1 (6 bases). Germline V gives CDR1 KGHSH, CDR2 LQKENI. Trimming shortened V by 4 bases and J by 5 bases, and 12 bases separated the two germline ends. CDR3 length: 14 residues. The DNA of the CDR3 is TGTGCCAGCTCACTACAGGGATTAGATCAGCCCCAGCATTTT. This codes for CASSLQGLDQPQHF.

This chain connects TRBV18 to TRBJ1-1; TRBD1 might be the D (6 bases). The length of the CDR3 is 16 residues. Germline CDR1 KGHSH, CDR2 LQKENI. The V end was cut by 3 bases, the J end by 1 base, with 15 bases between. CDR3 sequence (DNA): TGTGCCAGCTCACCCCTGGGTGGCAGGGGGAACACTGAAGCTTTCTTT. Its translation: CASSPLGGRGNTEAFF.

This clone was observed a handful of times. The V call is TRBV29-1, the J call TRBJ2-3; a weak D match, TRBD1 (6 bases). The CDR3 is 14 residues long. V shed 8 bases and J shed 1 base, with 16 bases lying between them. Germline CDR1 reads SQVTM; CDR2 reads ANQGSEA. CDR3 bases: TGCAGCTGGGGGCGGGCCCTTGGCACAGATACGCAGTATTTT. This codes for CSWGRALGTDTQYF.

This chain uses TRBV9 with TRBJ1-2; no reliable D call. The CDR3 is 13 residues long. Deletions cut 0 bases from V and 8 bases from J, with 11 bases between. Germline CDR1 and CDR2: SGDLS and YYNGEE. The CDR3 spells CASSVGGSTGYTF. Written as DNA, the CDR3 is TGTGCCAGCAGCGTAGGAGGTTCCACGGGCTACACCTTC.

The chain couples TRBV9 to TRBJ2-7, with 7 bases identical to TRBD2. The CDR3 runs 15 residues. Trimming removed 3 bases from V and 2 bases from J; junction bases left unmatched: 8. Germline CDR1 SGDLS, CDR2 YYNGEE. CDR3 in amino acids: CASSGGGDSAYEQYF. The CDR3 DNA follows: TGTGCCAGCAGCGGGGGAGGGGACTCCGCCTACGAGCAGTACTTC.

J is TRBJ2-3 and V is TRBV2, with D unclear. The CDR3 runs 12 residues. Trimming removed 6 bases at V and 4 bases at J, with 8 bases between. Germline V gene lookup returns CDR1 SNHLY and CDR2 FYNNEI. In nucleotides, the CDR3 is TGTGCCAGCAGGCCGGTGGCAGATACGCAGTATTTT. Translating gives CASRPVADTQYF.

This rearrangement joins TRBV7-2 to TRBJ2-6; TRBD2 might be the D (6 bases). Germline values: CDR1 SGHTA, CDR2 FQGNSA. Trimming cost V 5 bases and J 0 bases, with 8 bases left between them. The CDR3 loop spans 15 amino acids. CDR3 residues: CASSAGGSGANVLTF. The DNA of the CDR3 is TGTGCCAGCAGCGCCGGGGGCTCTGGGGCCAACGTCCTGACTTTC.

The CDR3 sequence: CASSWETSAYNEQFF. CDR3 bases: TGTGCCAGCAGTTGGGAGACTAGCGCTTACAATGAGCAGTTCTTC. V is TRBV28 and J is TRBJ2-1, with 8 bases lining up with TRBD2. The V segment lost 4 bases and the J segment 4 bases; nucleotides outside the gene matches: 6. Germline loops: CDR1 MDHEN, CDR2 SYDVKM. The CDR3 covers 15 residues.

The chain uses TRBV27 and TRBJ2-1; possible D gene TRBD2, 5 bases. V dropped 5 bases and J dropped 1 base, with 18 bases sitting between them. The CDR3 is 17 residues long. CDR1 and CDR2 from the germline V gene are MNHEY and SMNVEV (reference sequence). As DNA, the CDR3 is TGTGCCAGCAGTACTGGGCTGGGGAGAACGTCCTACAATGAGCAGTTCTTC. Protein: CASSTGLGRTSYNEQFF.

The chain is built from TRBV19 and TRBJ1-5; 7 bases match TRBD1. CDR3 length: 15 residues. J lost 4 bases, V lost 1 base, and 4 bases had no gene match. Per germline, CDR1 LNHDA and CDR2 SQIVND (reference sequence). CDR3 coding DNA: TGTGCCAGTAGTATAGCAGGCAGGGGGAATCAGCCCCAGCATTTT. It yields the protein CASSIAGRGNQPQHF.

The chain combines TRBV6-1 with TRBJ1-2, with D tentatively TRBD1 (5 bases). CDR3 length equals 14 residues. From germline, CDR1 is MNHNS and CDR2 SASEGT. V lost 5 bases, J lost 3 bases, and 13 bases lay in between. Written as DNA, the CDR3 is TGTGCCAGCAGTCGACAGCAAGGGGACTATGGCTACACCTTC. Translated, it gives CASSRQQGDYGYTF.

The V call is TRBV7-6, the J call TRBJ2-7; TRBD2 matches 13 bases. Germline CDR1 is SGHVS and CDR2 is FNYEAQ. V lost 1 base, J lost 5 bases, and 2 bases stayed unmatched. The CDR3 spans 15 residues. This CDR3 reads CASSLETSGRNEQYF. CDR3 sequence (DNA): TGTGCCAGCAGCTTAGAGACTAGCGGGAGGAACGAGCAGTACTTC.

The rearrangement links TRBV7-2 to TRBJ2-7, with TRBD1 matching over 7 bases. Trimming removed 1 base from V and 4 bases from J; junction bases left unmatched: 7. CDR1 is SGHTA and CDR2 is FQGNSA in the germline V gene. CDR3 length equals 15 residues. Written as DNA, the CDR3 is TGTGCCAGCAGCTTAGACGGTCCAGGGGGTTACGAGCAGTACTTC. Translated, it gives CASSLDGPGGYEQYF. Full variable domain (outside the CDR3, taken from reference TRBV7-2 and TRBJ2-7): GAGVSQSPSNKVTEKGKDVELRCDPISGHTALYWYRQSLGQGLEFLIYFQGNSAPDKSGLPSDRFSAERTGGSVSTLTIQRTQQEDSAVYLCASSLDGPGGYEQYFGPGTRLTVT.

The V call is TRBV6-5, the J call TRBJ2-2; D is ambiguous. V dropped 9 bases and J dropped 1 base, with 9 bases sitting between them. This CDR3 region has 13 residues. CDR1 is MNHEY, CDR2 SVGAGI, per germline. CDR3 protein: CASKRGNTGELFF. The DNA for the CDR3 is TGTGCCAGTAAACGTGGGAACACCGGGGAGCTGTTTTTT.

This clone was detected once. The chain employs TRBV18 and TRBJ1-1, with TRBD1 as a possible D gene (6 bases). This CDR3 contains 14 residues. V shed 2 bases and J shed 4 bases, with 11 bases lying between them. Germline CDR1 reads KGHSH; CDR2 reads LQKENI. The CDR3 loop is CASSPWGAGTEAFF. The CDR3 DNA follows: TGTGCCAGCTCACCATGGGGGGCCGGCACTGAAGCTTTCTTT.

This rearrangement joins TRBV18 to TRBJ2-7; D remains ambiguous. CDR1 is KGHSH, CDR2 LQKENI, per germline. The CDR3 sequence is 13 residues long. Trimming removed 5 bases from V and 1 base from J, with 9 bases in between. DNA for the CDR3: TGTGCCAGCTCATCCGGACGGTCCTACGAGCAGTACTTC. It encodes CASSSGRSYEQYF. The entire variable domain, with the rest obtained from reference TRBV18 and TRBJ2-7, is as follows: NAGVMQNPRHLVRRRGQEARLRCSPMKGHSHVYWYRQLPEEGLKFMVYLQKENIIDESGMPKERFSAEFPKEGPSILRIQQVVRGDSAAYFCASSSGRSYEQYFGPGTRLTVT.

V gene TRBV14 combines with J gene TRBJ1-2; the D is unclear. The CDR3 sequence is 15 residues long. In germline, CDR1 is SGHDN, CDR2 FVKESK. The V and J ends lost 0 bases and 3 bases respectively, with 11 bases between them. The CDR3 is CASSQEQNRDYGYTF. In nucleotides, the CDR3 is TGTGCCAGCAGCCAAGAACAAAACCGGGACTATGGCTACACCTTC.

J is TRBJ1-2 and V is TRBV25-1; tentatively, D is TRBD1 (6 bases). The CDR3 runs 15 residues. V was cut by 4 bases and J by 8 bases, with 20 bases left in between. CDR1 MGHDK and CDR2 SYGVNS come from the germline V gene. The chain's CDR3 is CASSGQMTGLGGYTF. Here the CDR3 DNA reads TGTGCCAGCAGTGGCCAGATGACAGGTTTGGGCGGCTACACCTTC.

To note about this clone: This CDR3 is also generated by other DNA sequences in the sample. The CDR3 region has the DNA TGCGCCAGCAGCTTATCCCCAGATCAGCCCCAGCATTTT. It is translated as CASSLSPDQPQHF. The chain joins TRBV5-1 to TRBJ1-5, with unresolved D. Deletions cut 2 bases from V and 5 bases from J, with 8 bases between. The CDR3 length is 13 residues. Germline assignment: CDR1 SGHRS and CDR2 YFSETQ.

The rearrangement joins TRBV28 to TRBJ2-3; 9 bases match TRBD2. The V gene's germline CDR1 is MDHEN and CDR2 SYDVKM. The CDR3 covers 13 residues. CDR3 in amino acids: CLSKREDTDTQYF. As DNA, the CDR3 is TGTCTCTCGAAGCGGGAGGACACAGATACGCAGTATTTT.

The chain recombines TRBV18 with TRBJ2-2; D not resolved. The germline V gene has CDR1 KGHSH and CDR2 LQKENI. The V end lost 3 bases, the J end lost 3 bases, and 8 bases lay between the germline ends. This CDR3 comprises 14 residues. This chain's CDR3 is CASSPGPYTGELFF. The CDR3 coding sequence is TGTGCCAGCTCACCTGGGCCCTACACCGGGGAGCTGTTTTTT.